The 3 T cell receptor beta chains below all came from one sample that was sequenced in a study of neurological immune-mediated disorders. TCRdb fed the 5' RACE reads into MiXCR, producing one record per CDR3 protein. The sample contains 65,000 to 75,000 distinct CDR3 sequences, around 4.8% of which appear only once. Sequencing was carried out using PBMCs. Receptors were obtained from a woman in her 70s with multiple sclerosis.

This clonotype was counted many times. The chain carries TRBV5-1 and TRBJ2-5; 10 positions match TRBD2. The V and J ends lost 0 bases and 1 base, in that order; junction bases with no gene match: 0. This CDR3 is built from 15 residues. Germline V gene sequence: CDR1 SGHRS, CDR2 YFSETQ. CDR3 nucleotide sequence: TGCGCCAGCAGCTTGGGGACTAGCGGCCAAGAGACCCAGTACTTC. It yields the protein CASSLGTSGQETQYF.

This clonotype was detected only a few times. This sequence may be a read error, since a much larger clone differs from it by one base. This CDR3 is CAISHSGDYNEQFF. The CDR3 DNA sequence: TGTGCCATCAGTCACTCGGGGGACTACAATGAGCAGTTCTTC. This chain connects TRBV10-3 to TRBJ2-1; D is possibly TRBD2 (6 bases). Per the germline V gene, CDR1 is ENHRY and CDR2 is SYGVKD. This CDR3 spans 14 amino acids. Trimming removed 5 bases at V and 3 bases at J, with 11 bases between.

This clonotype was picked up many times. The chain uses TRBV12-3 or TRBV12-4 and TRBJ2-1; 7 bases are a match to TRBD1. The length of the CDR3 is 14 residues. The J segment lost 8 bases and the V segment lost 0 bases, leaving 4 bases of the junction unmatched. CDR3 residues: CASSLAGGAYEQFF. The CDR3 DNA is TGTGCCAGCAGTTTAGCAGGGGGCGCTTATGAGCAGTTCTTC.